The 8 T cell receptor beta chains below were found in one sample sequenced in a study of blood T cell repertoires in COVID-19. TCRdb's copy holds only in-frame clones and misses some; the assay was immunoSEQ multiplex PCR. The table shows around 140,000 clones, with approximately 80% occurring only once. The material sequenced was peripheral blood. These receptors were taken from a human donor in a cohort sampled during active COVID-19.

The chain links TRBV10-3 to TRBJ2-1; 11 nucleotides agree with TRBD1. The germline V gene has CDR1 ENHRY and CDR2 SYGVKD. The V gene end was trimmed by 4 bases and the J gene end by 5 bases; junction bases not matched to a gene: 10. The CDR3 has 17 residues. CDR3 coding DNA: TGTGCCATCAGTGTATCATACGGGACAGGGGGAAACAATGAGCAGTTCTTC. It encodes CAISVSYGTGGNNEQFF.

V gene TRBV24-1 combines with J gene TRBJ2-1, with 12 bases matching TRBD2. CDR1 is KGHDR, CDR2 SFDVKD, per germline. CDR3 length: 16 residues. V lost 4 bases, J lost 7 bases, and 7 bases stayed unmatched. The CDR3, as DNA: TGTGCCACCAGTGACCCCGGGACTAGCGGGCGGAATGAGCAGTTCTTC. This codes for CATSDPGTSGRNEQFF.

This chain connects TRBV30 to TRBJ2-1; tentative D call: TRBD1 (7 bases). Germline V gene lookup returns CDR1 GTSNPN and CDR2 SVGIG (reference sequence). The ends were cut back, 4 bases at V and 10 bases at J, with 14 bases in the middle. The CDR3 sequence is 12 residues long. Written as DNA, the CDR3 is TGTGCCTGGACCCCTCAGGGGGGAGAGCAGTTCTTC. Protein sequence: CAWTPQGGEQFF.

The chain is built from TRBV2 and TRBJ2-7, with D perhaps matching TRBD2 (7 bases). The germline V and J ends were trimmed by 8 bases and 4 bases, with 12 bases remaining between them. The V gene's germline CDR1 is SNHLY and CDR2 FYNNEI. The CDR3 totals 12 residues. DNA of the CDR3: TGTGCCAGCGGGGGGGCCTCTTACGAGCAGTACTTC. This codes for CASGGASYEQYF.

The rearrangement joins TRBV5-1 to TRBJ2-1; 14 positions match TRBD2. The CDR3 runs to 15 residues. J gave up 6 bases and V 4 bases, and 3 bases lay outside the gene matches. The germline V gene encodes CDR1 SGHRS and CDR2 YFSETQ. The CDR3, as DNA: TGCGCCAGCAGCGACGGGACTAGCGGGAGCAATGAGCAGTTCTTC. Its protein is CASSDGTSGSNEQFF.

The genes are TRBV9 and TRBJ1-2; weak D call: TRBD1 (5 bases). This CDR3 spans 14 amino acids. Trimming shortened V by 3 bases and J by 2 bases, and 11 bases separated the two germline ends. The germline CDR1 and CDR2 sequences are SGDLS and YYNGEE. In nucleotides, the CDR3 is TGTGCCAGCAGCGCCAGGGAATTAAACTATGGCTACACCTTC. It codes for CASSARELNYGYTF.

The chain recombines TRBV9 with TRBJ2-7; D may be TRBD2 (6 bases). This CDR3 has 15 amino acids. Germline V lookup: CDR1 SGDLS, CDR2 YYNGEE. V was pared by 2 bases and J by 4 bases, with 16 bases between. The CDR3: CASSVGDSLVYEQYF. DNA for the CDR3: TGTGCCAGCAGCGTCGGGGACTCTCTGGTATACGAGCAGTACTTC.

This clone was seen a single time. V and J are TRBV19 and TRBJ2-7, with TRBD1 matching over 12 bases. CDR1 LNHDA and CDR2 SQIVND come from the germline V gene (reference sequence). V was clipped by 4 bases and J by 6 bases; unmatched bases: 7. The CDR3 runs to 15 residues. Here the CDR3 reads CASSTPRDRGLEQYF. The CDR3 DNA reads as TGTGCCAGTAGTACACCCCGGGACAGGGGGCTCGAGCAGTACTTC.